The entry below gives a single TCR beta chain sequence along with its context. This sample is drawn from a study of blood T cell repertoires in COVID-19. Study overall: There were acute and convalescent COVID-19 samples, and they came from the United States, Italy and Spain. In each case, the material was cDNA or gDNA derived from T cells, B-cell-depleted T cells, or PBMCs.

The authors' processing: Amplifying reference gene primers gave estimates of nucleated cell counts. TCRdb keeps only in-frame clones here, not all; method: immunoSEQ multiplex PCR. That table is the source of V, J and clone size, and D and trimming were worked out from the DNA. The sample shows roughly 80,000 clones, about 85% of them seen only once. J was trimmed by 4 bases and V by 3 bases; bases with no gene match: 4. The length of the CDR3 is 14 residues. Germline-derived CDR1 and CDR2 are LNHDA and SQIVND (reference sequence). The sample consisted of peripheral blood. The TCR comes from a human donor in a cohort sampled during active COVID-19. The V and J genes are TRBV19 and TRBJ2-5; 8 positions match TRBD1. In DNA, the CDR3 is TGTGCCAGTAGTATTATCGACAGGGGAGAGACCCAGTACTTC. Protein: CASSIIDRGETQYF.